This T cell receptor beta chain was recovered during a study of blood T cell repertoires in COVID-19. For the study at large: From T cells, B-cell-depleted T cells, or PBMCs came the material, which was cDNA or gDNA.

Profiled with immunoSEQ multiplex PCR; TCRdb holds only in-frame clones, not every one. This sample carries almost 300,000 clones, 70% to 90% of them seen once, and the ten largest clones take roughly 1.3%. CDR1 is SGDLS, CDR2 YYNGEE, per germline. There are 15 residues in the CDR3. Trimming removed 4 bases from V and 5 bases from J; junction bases left unmatched: 10. Material for sequencing was peripheral blood. The source is a man between 65 and 85 years old with acute or convalescent COVID-19. The chain links TRBV9 to TRBJ2-7; 9 bases match TRBD1. The CDR3 here is CASSKRTGVRDEQYF. The CDR3 DNA reads as TGTGCCAGCAGCAAGAGGACAGGGGTTCGCGACGAGCAGTACTTC.